This T cell receptor (beta chain) was documented in a study of shared clonotypes between healthy human individuals. Study-wide results and limits: In contrast to clonotypes shared by all four donors, non-shared clonotypes had lower generation probabilities.

Details on this clone: The antigen remains undetermined.

Trimming left V 2 bases short and J 7 bases short, with 9 bases between. This CDR3 region has 12 residues. Germline V gene lookup returns CDR1 SGHNT and CDR2 YYREEE (reference sequence). Sequencing was performed with immunoSEQ multiplex PCR; in TCRdb, only in-frame clones are kept and a portion is missing. The data hold about a million clones, with about 76% observed a single time. Healthy HIV-negative adults without recent acute infections or vaccinations served as donors. This clonotype was obtained from a man aged 18 to 35 in good health. The sequencing sample was made of memory CD4+ T cells sorted from blood. The subset is: CD45RA-negative fraction. J is TRBJ1-2 and V is TRBV5-4, with no clear D. Written as DNA, the CDR3 is TGTGCCAGCAGCTTCCCGCCGGGTGGCTACACCTTC. This sequence encodes CASSFPPGGYTF. Using reference TRBV5-4 and TRBJ1-2 for the parts outside the CDR3, the full variable domain is ETGVTQSPTHLIKTRGQQVTLRCSSQSGHNTVSWYQQALGQGPQFIFQYYREEENGRGNFPPRFSGLQFPNYSSELNVNALELDDSALYLCASSFPPGGYTFGSGTRLTVV.